This is a list of T cell receptor beta chains from one sample in a study of PD-1 blockade in classical Hodgkin lymphoma. Clones were read by immunoSEQ multiplex PCR, and TCRdb kept only the in-frame ones, dropping some. The table lists about 32,000 clones, roughly 82% of them singletons. The starting material was peripheral blood mononuclear cells (PBMCs), obtained at baseline. The receptors originated from a human donor with classical Hodgkin lymphoma. Each CDR3 is given with its conserved first and last residue. The D gene is left open where the match is weak.

d_call | j_call | v_call | cdr3_aa | cdr3_nt
TRBD1 | TRBJ1-1 | TRBV5-1 | CASKAEYGTGETEAFF | TGCGCCAGCAAAGCAGAATACGGGACAGGGGAGACTGAAGCTTTCTTT
TRBD1 | TRBJ1-1 | TRBV29-1 | CSVEERRQGGTDTEAFF | TGCAGCGTTGAAGAACGGAGACAGGGGGGAACGGACACTGAAGCTTTCTTT
TRBD1 | TRBJ2-7 | TRBV28 | CASRSDRAEQYF | TGTGCCAGCAGGTCAGACAGGGCTGAGCAGTACTTC
. | TRBJ1-2 | TRBV19 | CASSMGGNYGYTF | TGTGCCAGTAGTATGGGCGGGAACTATGGCTACACCTTC
TRBD1 | TRBJ2-5 | TRBV18 | CASSPLQGDGETQYF | TGTGCCAGCTCGCCACTGCAGGGGGATGGAGAGACCCAGTACTTC
. | TRBJ2-7 | TRBV6-5 | CASSFYRVGEQYF | TGTGCCAGCAGTTTCTACAGGGTGGGTGAGCAGTACTTC
. | TRBJ2-7 | TRBV14 | CASTDGYEQYF | TGTGCCAGCACCGACGGGTACGAGCAGTACTTC
. | TRBJ1-2 | TRBV19 | CASSKGYGYTF | TGTGCCAGTAGTAAGGGCTATGGCTACACCTTC
. | TRBJ2-5 | TRBV2 | CASKGGALETQYF | TGTGCCAGCAAAGGGGGGGCCCTAGAGACCCAGTACTTC
. | TRBJ1-1 | TRBV6-1 | CASSTRQTMNTEAFF | TGTGCCAGCAGTACTCGACAGACAATGAACACTGAAGCTTTCTTT
. | TRBJ2-3 | TRBV19 | CASSQLSPDTQYF | TGTGCCAGTAGTCAACTTAGTCCAGATACGCAGTATTTT
TRBD2 | TRBJ2-3 | TRBV7-3 | CASSLNPAPSGGTDTQYF | TGTGCCAGCAGCTTAAACCCCGCACCTAGCGGGGGCACAGATACGCAGTATTTT
TRBD1 | TRBJ2-1 | TRBV18 | CASSPGQGTFF | TGTGCCAGCTCACCGGGACAGGGGACGTTCTTC
. | TRBJ1-1 | TRBV5-1 | CASSLAQTGVTEAFF | TGCGCCAGCAGCTTGGCGCAGACGGGGGTGACTGAAGCTTTCTTT
TRBD2 | TRBJ2-3 | TRBV5-6 | CASSLETSGGAVTDTQYF | TGTGCCAGCAGCTTGGAAACTAGCGGGGGGGCTGTCACAGATACGCAGTATTTT
. | TRBJ2-3 | TRBV7-9 | CASSLGGGPDTQYF | TGTGCCAGCAGCTTAGGCGGGGGCCCAGATACGCAGTATTTT
. | TRBJ2-1 | TRBV5-1 | CASSPGLSVNEQFF | TGCGCCAGCAGCCCTGGACTTTCCGTCAATGAGCAGTTCTTC
TRBD1 | TRBJ1-2 | TRBV7-2 | CASKETGVNYGYTF | TGTGCCAGCAAAGAAACAGGGGTTAACTATGGCTACACCTTC
. | TRBJ1-6 | TRBV28 | CASSPLRQVIYNSPLHF | TGTGCCAGCAGTCCTCTCCGTCAGGTTATCTATAATTCACCCCTCCACTTT
. | TRBJ1-5 | TRBV18 | CASSPRQSRSAPQHF | TGTGCCAGCTCACCAAGACAATCGCGAAGTGCGCCCCAGCATTTT
. | TRBJ2-3 | TRBV6-5 | CASSYEGGGADTQYF | TGTGCCAGCAGTTACGAGGGCGGCGGGGCAGATACGCAGTATTTT
. | TRBJ2-1 | TRBV19 | CASSDDWVSYNEQFF | TGTGCCAGTAGTGACGACTGGGTTTCCTACAATGAGCAGTTCTTC
TRBD2 | TRBJ2-2 | TRBV4-1 | CASSRGLAGGHAGELFF | TGCGCCAGCAGCCGGGGACTAGCGGGGGGGCATGCCGGGGAGCTGTTTTTT
. | TRBJ2-6 | TRBV4-3 | CASSQGLGGSGANVLTF | TGCGCCAGCAGCCAAGGGCTGGGGGGATCTGGGGCCAACGTCCTGACTTTC
TRBD1 | TRBJ1-5 | TRBV19 | CASNTLDRVEPQHF | TGTGCCTCGAATACATTAGACAGGGTTGAGCCCCAGCATTTT
. | TRBJ1-3 | TRBV30 | CAWSLSYSGNTIYF | TGTGCCTGGAGTCTCAGTTACTCTGGAAACACCATATATTTT
TRBD2 | TRBJ2-5 | TRBV28 | CASRILAGAGETQYF | TGTGCCAGCAGGATATTAGCGGGGGCGGGTGAGACCCAGTACTTC
. | TRBJ2-3 | TRBV18 | CASSPSPTVITDTQYF | TGTGCCAGCTCACCGTCTCCAACGGTCATCACAGATACGCAGTATTTT
TRBD2 | TRBJ2-7 | TRBV11-1 | CASSSKPGGRYEQYF | TGTGCCAGCAGCTCAAAACCGGGAGGGAGATACGAGCAGTACTTC
. | TRBJ1-2 | TRBV28 | CASSLRDKGWHGYTF | TGTGCCAGCAGTTTGCGGGACAAAGGTTGGCATGGCTACACCTTC
TRBD1 | TRBJ1-2 | TRBV19 | CASSIQGALGYTF | TGTGCCAGTAGTATACAGGGGGCGCTTGGCTACACCTTC
. | TRBJ1-5 | TRBV7-9 | CASSLTGPNQPQHF | TGTGCCAGCAGCCTCACAGGGCCCAATCAGCCCCAGCATTTT
. | TRBJ1-1 | TRBV6-6 | CASSYSAGNTEAFF | TGTGCCAGCAGTTACTCGGCGGGGAACACTGAAGCTTTCTTT
. | TRBJ1-6 | TRBV30 | CAWRTGPNSPLHF | TGTGCCTGGAGGACAGGTCCCAATTCACCCCTCCACTTT
. | TRBJ2-1 | TRBV7-9 | CASSLEVGRENEQFF | TGTGCCAGCAGCTTAGAGGTCGGTAGGGAGAATGAGCAGTTCTTC
TRBD1 | TRBJ1-4 | TRBV28 | CASSANSGQGGEKLFF | TGTGCCAGCAGTGCCAACTCCGGACAGGGCGGTGAAAAACTGTTTTTT
. | TRBJ1-1 | TRBV19 | CASSFTGNTEAFF | TGTGCCAGTAGTTTCACGGGGAACACTGAAGCTTTCTTT
. | TRBJ1-5 | TRBV4-1 | CASSQDKFLTPEAGNQPQHF | TGCGCCAGCAGCCAAGATAAGTTTCTGACACCCGAAGCGGGCAATCAGCCCCAGCATTTT
TRBD1 | TRBJ1-4 | TRBV5-1 | CASSLLETGNEKLFF | TGCGCCAGCAGCTTGTTAGAGACAGGGAATGAAAAACTGTTTTTT
. | TRBJ1-1 | TRBV19 | CASSRSTEAFF | TGTGCCAGTAGTAGATCCACTGAAGCTTTCTTT
. | TRBJ2-2 | TRBV2 | CASTPERALRELFF | TGTGCCAGCACCCCTGAAAGGGCCCTGCGGGAGCTGTTTTTT
TRBD1 | TRBJ1-2 | TRBV5-1 | CASSGQGTYGYTF | TGCGCCAGCAGCGGACAGGGAACCTATGGCTACACCTTC
TRBD1 | TRBJ2-7 | TRBV12-5 | CASGYHRGRGEQYF | TGTGCTAGTGGTTACCACAGGGGGCGCGGCGAGCAGTACTTC
. | TRBJ1-6 | TRBV2 | CASSEHSSYNSPLHF | TGTGCCAGCAGTGAACACAGCTCCTATAATTCACCCCTCCACTTT
TRBD1 | TRBJ1-5 | TRBV27 | CASRGQGLGNQPQHF | TGTGCCAGCAGGGGACAGGGTTTAGGCAATCAGCCCCAGCATTTT
TRBD1 | TRBJ1-6 | TRBV28 | CASRGQGDSPLHF | TGTGCCAGCAGGGGACAGGGGGATTCACCCCTCCACTTT